The 4 T cell receptor beta chains below come from one sample, sequenced in a study of a mutant IDH1 vaccine in newly diagnosed glioma. Stated time point: week 35, safety follow-up. Mutant IDH1 20-mer peptide, at 300 ug, made up each vaccine dose, with topical imiquimod. These TCRs' antigens remain unknown. Sequencing was performed with immunoSEQ multiplex PCR; in TCRdb, only in-frame clones are kept and a portion is missing. Of 45,000 or so clones listed, 88% are singletons. The sequences come from PBMCs, collected from a glioma patient whose treatment included an IDH1 peptide vaccine. The source is a woman aged 40 to 50 with glioma.

The V gene is TRBV10-3, the J gene TRBJ1-2; TRBD1 agrees at 9 bases. The germline V gene has CDR1 ENHRY and CDR2 SYGVKD. CDR3 size: 15 residues. After removal of 10 bases from V and 8 bases from J, the junction contained 17 bases not matched to a gene. CDR3 sequence (DNA): TGTGCCACCAGAAACCCGGACAGGGGTTGGACGGGCTACACCTTC. Translating it yields CATRNPDRGWTGYTF.

The chain has TRBV27 and TRBJ2-1; the D gene is possibly TRBD2 (7 bases). The V end was cut by 6 bases, the J end by 11 bases, with 26 bases between. CDR3 size: 16 residues. Per the germline V gene, CDR1 is MNHEY and CDR2 is SMNVEV (reference sequence). The chain's CDR3 is CASSQIVGGAGRKQFF. The CDR3 DNA is TGTGCCAGCAGCCAGATCGTGGGGGGGGCCGGGCGAAAGCAGTTCTTC.

V is TRBV5-5 and J is TRBJ1-1, with D possibly matching TRBD1 (5 bases). The CDR3 is made up of 14 amino acids. CDR1 SGHKS and CDR2 YYEKEE come from the germline V gene (reference sequence). V was pared by 4 bases and J by 4 bases, with 14 bases between. The CDR3 region has the DNA TGTGCCAGCAGCGTGGTCGGTGGGGGCACTGAAGCTTTCTTT. The encoded protein is CASSVVGGGTEAFF.

The chain is built from TRBV28 and TRBJ2-7; 16 nucleotides line up with TRBD2. Germline trimming cut 4 bases from V and 3 bases from J; bases unmatched to any gene: 9. Germline CDR1 reads MDHEN; CDR2 reads SYDVKM. The CDR3 totals 18 residues. CDR3 sequence: CASSSPGLAGGRGYEQYF. The CDR3 region has the DNA TGTGCCAGCAGTTCACCGGGACTAGCGGGAGGGAGGGGCTACGAGCAGTACTTC.